This TCR beta chain stems from a study of cytomegalovirus exposure and HLA in healthy donors (dated by TCRdb to the late 2010s). The study in broad terms: A later analysis indicated that the 130 or so validation repertoires were generated on the platform also employed for the 700 or so repertoires of the first cohort. The study aimed to test whether signatures of past pathogen exposure could be identified by cataloging public T cell receptors. Besides the first cohort of hundreds of subjects, a separate validation cohort made up of over 95 different subjects was used. High-throughput TCR immunosequencing, statistical association of individual TCRs with disease status, and machine learning were combined to predict cytomegalovirus infection status.

A word on this clone: Its antigen remains unidentified. Base qualities are not at hand, and no much larger clone is one base apart.

CDR3 length: 17 amino acids, cysteine to phenylalanine. Only the CDR3 part of the read is kept: 51 bases, read in frame from the first base. Trimming leaves V shorter by 3 bases and J shorter by 4 bases, with the junction holding 6 bases beyond the gene matches. CDR1 and CDR2, looked up from the germline V gene, are SGHAT and FQNNGV. The library was made by the immunoSEQ multiplex PCR assay. Per the authors' processing: A statistical classification framework was built to diagnose cytomegalovirus status from the catalog of TCR beta chain sequences. TCRdb carries this immuneACCESS record with in-frame sequences only. Its versions omit some clonotypes, under half of them owing to an unresolved V gene in the studies checked, with the rest unexplained. D and trimming come from the DNA, and the V and J calls and clone size come from that table. Counted in this sample were roughly 200,000 clones; around nine tenths of them appeared once. About 7.2% of the sample goes to the ten largest clones.

Broader findings and caveats from the paper: All 130 or so repertoires were used to score co-occurrence in the validation cohort in a later analysis, because that analysis had no HLA typing for the cohort. Three of the identified cytomegalovirus-associated TCR beta chains were confirmed in vitro to be specific for cytomegalovirus antigens. The classifier was reported to diagnose cytomegalovirus status with high specificity and sensitivity in both the original cohort and the validation cohort. A total of 150 to 200 TCR beta chains were listed by the study as associated with cytomegalovirus. A later analysis found that TCRs clustered in the first cohort also tended to co-occur in the 100 to 150 validation repertoires, with roughly 95% of cluster scores above 0. While some public TCRs were present in many individuals, most TCR sequences turned up only very rarely across donors. The authors suggested that the approach could potentially be generalized to other disease states and immunological phenotypes.

The donors belonged to the validation cohort of approximately 130 subjects, which was separate from the 666-subject first cohort. Material: PBMCs. In this chain, TRBV11-2 is recombined with TRBJ2-2, and 12 junction bases match TRBD2. The sequence was collected from a man between 25 and 39 years old in good health and CMV-seropositive. The DNA reads TGTGCCAGCAGCTTGGGTGGACTAGCGGGGATCACCGGGGAGCTGTTTTTT. This yields the protein CASSLGGLAGITGELFF.